This TCR beta chain originates from a study of CD8 T cells in Susac syndrome. RNA, at roughly 0.5 to 1 ug, was reverse transcribed with random hexamers. TCRdb independently ran MiXCR on the immunoSEQ multiplex PCR reads; one entry per CDR3 protein. The sample lists roughly 130,000 distinct CDR3 sequences, around 94% occurring once. Unmatched junction bases numbered 11, after V lost 1 base and J lost 2 bases. This CDR3 is built from 18 residues. Per the germline V gene, CDR1 is SGHTA and CDR2 is FQGNSA. This clonotype was observed a single time. Sequencing used CD4+ T cells from PBMCs. This chain uses TRBV7-2 with TRBJ2-1; 7 nucleotides align to TRBD2. This clonotype was obtained from a human donor with multiple sclerosis. The DNA for the CDR3 is TGTGCCAGCAGCTTAGGGACTAGTTTATGGGCCCCCTACAATGAGCAGTTCTTC. Amino acid sequence: CASSLGTSLWAPYNEQFF.